This entry lists 11 T cell receptor delta chains sequenced from one sample in a study of gammadelta T cells in human blood. TCRdb reanalysed the RT-PCR reads with CATT. The repertoire includes about 1,000 delta-chain clones, roughly a fifth of them detected once, and roughly 20% sits in the top ten. Input material: Vgamma9Vdelta2 gamma-delta T cells from infant blood. These receptors were collected from a human donor.

Only a few counts were recorded for this clone. A far larger clone is only one base removed, so a read error is likely. This chain uses TRDV2 with TRDJ1; TRDD3 matches 8 bases. This CDR3 is 14 amino acids long. CDR1 GEAIGNYY and CDR2 EKD come from the germline V gene. The CDR3 DNA follows: TGTGCCTGGGACATACTGGGGGACACCGATAAACTCATCTTT. It codes for CAWDILGDTDKLIF.

By share of the sample, this clone is large. The rearrangement joins TRDV2 to TRDJ1; tentative D call: TRDD3 (5 bases). CDR1 and CDR2 from the germline V gene are GEAIGNYY and EKD. This CDR3 is built from 14 residues. V was pared by 0 bases and J by 0 bases, with 7 bases between. For the CDR3, the DNA is TGTGCCTGTGACACCGTGGGGTACACCGATAAACTCATCTTT. Its translation: CACDTVGYTDKLIF.

A remark on this clone: It may be a read error: a sequence one base away is much more abundant. V is TRDV2 and J is TRDJ3; D perhaps matches TRDD3 (6 bases). Because TCRdb records no J gene, it was assigned here through a match of the DNA to germline. Germline-derived CDR1 and CDR2 are GEAIGNYY and EKD. CDR3 length: 21 amino acids. V was cut by 4 bases and J by 0 bases, with 24 bases left in between. The CDR3: CACDLLGESPVYSWDTRQMFF. In DNA, the CDR3 is TGTGCCTGTGATTTACTGGGAGAGAGCCCGGTATACTCCTGGGACACCCGACAGATGTTTTTC.

This clone is labeled as large (0.1 to 1%). The rearrangement uses TRDV2 and TRDJ3, with D perhaps matching TRDD3 (6 bases). V lost 0 bases and J lost 0, with 8 bases in between. CDR1 and CDR2 (germline): GEAIGNYY, EKD. The CDR3 length is 17 residues. CDR3 bases: TGTGCCTGTGACACCTGGGGGGGCTCCTGGGACACCCGACAGATGTTTTTC. This sequence encodes CACDTWGGSWDTRQMFF.

By its share, this clone is large. This chain uses TRDV3 with TRDJ2, with 10 nucleotides matching TRDD3. Trimming cost V 2 bases and J 4 bases; bases outside gene matches: 7. This CDR3 spans 15 amino acids. The germline V gene encodes CDR1 TVYSNPD and CDR2 GDNSRS (reference sequence). The CDR3 reads CAFLTGGSPTAQLFF. CDR3 bases: TGTGCCTTTCTAACTGGGGGATCCCCGACAGCACAACTCTTCTTT.

This clone is large within its sample. V gene TRDV2 combines with J gene TRDJ3; TRDD3 matches 12 bases. Germline V lookup: CDR1 GEAIGNYY, CDR2 EKD. This CDR3 spans 21 amino acids. J gave up 0 bases and V 0 bases, and 8 bases lay outside the gene matches. CDR3 in DNA: TGTGCCTGTGACACCGTGGTACTGGGGGATACTAGCTCCTGGGACACCCGACAGATGTTTTTC. It encodes CACDTVVLGDTSSWDTRQMFF.

By proportion, this clone is medium-sized. The chain joins TRDV2 to TRDJ3, with 7 positions matching TRDD3. The CDR3 spans 19 residues. Germline V lookup: CDR1 GEAIGNYY, CDR2 EKD. V shed 6 bases, J shed 1 base, and the junction held 14 bases outside the gene matches. The CDR3 DNA sequence: TGTGCCTGTAACAAGCTGGGGATATTAGGGTCCTGGGACACCCGACAGATGTTTTTC. This gives the protein CACNKLGILGSWDTRQMFF.

This clone counts as medium-sized. This chain joins TRDV2 and TRDJ3; TRDD3 aligns across 12 bases. Per germline, CDR1 GEAIGNYY and CDR2 EKD. The CDR3 loop spans 22 amino acids. V shed 4 bases, J shed 0 bases, and the junction held 15 bases outside the gene matches. CDR3 protein: CACDSVLGDTRASSWDTRQMFF. CDR3 bases: TGTGCCTGTGATTCCGTACTGGGGGATACAAGGGCCAGCTCCTGGGACACCCGACAGATGTTTTTC.

This clone is termed medium-sized. Just one base apart from a much larger clone, this may be a read error. The limits of the CDR3 on the DNA are not certain, so only TCRdb's listed CDR3 is given. This sample includes further DNA sequences coding for the same CDR3. The chain joins TRDV2 to TRDJ3; the D call of TRDD3 is as the table states it, not checked on the DNA. CDR1 GEAIGNYY and CDR2 EKD come from the germline V gene. The CDR3 length equals 27 residues, ends included. CDR3 residues: CACDWGIPPTTVPVTGGYAWDTRQMFF.

This clone was picked up a small number of times. This likely traces to a read error, being one base from a far larger clone. The chain links TRDV2 to TRDJ2; 11 bases map to TRDD3. The CDR3 spans 16 residues. CDR1 and CDR2 from the germline V gene are GEAIGNYY and EKD. The DNA of the CDR3 is TGTGCCTGTAACACACTGGGGGATACTTTGACAGCACAACTCTTCTTT. Protein: CACNTLGDTLTAQLFF.

Concerning this clone: A far larger clone is one base from this, pointing to a likely read error. This chain uses TRDV2 with TRDJ1; 11 bases map to TRDD3. Germline matching of the DNA provided the J gene here, since TCRdb leaves it blank. The CDR3 covers 17 residues. Germline V CDR1 and CDR2: GEAIGNYY, EKD. The CDR3 reads CAYDTARYWGITDKLIF. Here the CDR3 DNA reads TGTGCCTATGACACCGCGAGGTACTGGGGGATAACCGATAAACTCATCTTT.